Reported below is one T cell receptor beta chain. Its antigen is still unknown. Amplification used 60 Vbeta primers and 13 Jbeta primers. The assay was immunoSEQ multiplex PCR, and TCRdb's table has in-frame clones only and misses some. This repertoire includes about 210,000 clones. Samples came from healthy bone marrow donors. These donors counted as nominally healthy when sampled, but unrecorded immune exposures were likely. This CDR3 has 13 amino acids. Germline lookup yields CDR1 SGHVS and CDR2 FQNEAQ. Trimming removed 6 bases from V and 6 bases from J, with 15 bases in between. The entry originates in a study of cytomegalovirus exposure and HLA in healthy donors. Study-level information: A preliminary data release comprised tens of millions of unique TCRs obtained from HLA-typed donors. Whole-study findings and limits: Further analysis, carried out later, found HLA-associated TCR beta chains more clonally expanded than equally common other chains.

Sequenced input: PBMCs. The receptor was isolated from a woman in her twenties or thirties in good health and CMV-seropositive. This chain uses TRBV7-8 with TRBJ2-7; possibly TRBD2 for D (6 bases). This CDR3 is CASRREAGGEQYF. CDR3 DNA: TGTGCCAGCAGACGTGAAGCGGGCGGCGAGCAGTACTTC.